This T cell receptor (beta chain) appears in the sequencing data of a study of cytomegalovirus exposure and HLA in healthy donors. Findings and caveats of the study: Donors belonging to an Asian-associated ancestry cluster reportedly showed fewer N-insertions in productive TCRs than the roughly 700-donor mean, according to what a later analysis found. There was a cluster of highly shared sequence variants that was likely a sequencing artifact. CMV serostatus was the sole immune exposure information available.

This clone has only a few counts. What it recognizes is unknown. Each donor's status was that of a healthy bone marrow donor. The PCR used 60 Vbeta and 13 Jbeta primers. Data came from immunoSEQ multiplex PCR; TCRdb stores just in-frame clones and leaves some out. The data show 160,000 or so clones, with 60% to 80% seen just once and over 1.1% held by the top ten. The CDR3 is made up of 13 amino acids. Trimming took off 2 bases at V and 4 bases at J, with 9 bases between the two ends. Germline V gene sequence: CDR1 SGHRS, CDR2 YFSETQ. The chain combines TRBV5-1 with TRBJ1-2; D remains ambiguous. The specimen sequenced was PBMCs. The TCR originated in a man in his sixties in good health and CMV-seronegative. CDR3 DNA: TGCGCCAGCAGCTTAGAAATAGCCTATGGCTACACCTTC. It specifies CASSLEIAYGYTF.